The rows below give T cell receptor beta chains drawn from one sample of a study of blood T cell repertoires in COVID-19. The protocol was immunoSEQ multiplex PCR, while the TCRdb copy is restricted to in-frame clones and leaves out a portion. The data show about 230,000 clones, over 70% seen once. Sequenced sample: peripheral blood. Receptors originate from a woman of 80 years or more with acute or convalescent COVID-19. Each CDR3 is given with its conserved first and last residue. A D gene is named only where the DNA matches it firmly. Size values are once, few and many counts, or a class for expanded clones, and some rows have none.

. | TRBJ1-4 | TRBV7-9 | . | TGTGCCAGCAGCTTAGAAGCCCTGGTCGGGGTAGGGGAAAAACTGTTTTTT | CASSLEALVGVGEKLFF
. | TRBJ1-5 | TRBV5-1 | . | TGCGCCAGCAGCCGAGGAGACAATCAGCCCCAGCATTTT | CASSRGDNQPQHF
. | TRBJ1-2 | TRBV20-1 | . | TGCAGTTCGGGCAGGGTGGGTGGCTACACCTTC | CSSGRVGGYTF
. | TRBJ2-3 | TRBV11-2 | . | TGTGCCAGCAGCTTTAACACAGATACGCAGTATTTT | CASSFNTDTQYF
. | TRBJ1-3 | TRBV18 | . | TGTGCCAGCTCACCAAAACAAGGAAACACCATATATTTT | CASSPKQGNTIYF
. | TRBJ2-1 | TRBV27 | . | TGTGCCAGCAGTTTAGAGCCTGAATTCTCCTACAATGAGCAGTTCTTC | CASSLEPEFSYNEQFF
TRBD2 | TRBJ2-1 | TRBV5-1 | . | TGCGCCAGCAGCTCCCGGCAAGCGGGGGCTAATGAGCAGTTCTTC | CASSSRQAGANEQFF
TRBD1 | TRBJ1-5 | TRBV27 | once | TGTGCCAGCAGTTTAGGGACAGGGGGCTCTCAGCCCCAGCATTTT | CASSLGTGGSQPQHF
. | TRBJ1-2 | TRBV3-1/TRBV3-2 | . | TGTGCCAGCAGCAGGGGGGGGTACTATGGCTACACCTTC | CASSRGGYYGYTF
. | TRBJ1-5 | TRBV19 | . | TGTGCCAGTAGTAGTACAGTTAATCAGCCCCAGCATTTT | CASSSTVNQPQHF
TRBD1 | TRBJ2-5 | TRBV5-1 | . | TGCGCCAGCAGCCCAAACCCCGGGACAGGTCAACAAGAGACCCAGTACTTC | CASSPNPGTGQQETQYF
TRBD2 | TRBJ2-2 | TRBV14 | once | TGTGCCAGCAGCCAAGAACTAGCGCAAACCGGGGAGCTGTTTTTT | CASSQELAQTGELFF
. | TRBJ1-5 | TRBV18 | . | TGTGCCAGCTCACCCCCAAACTATAGCAATCAGCCCCAGCATTTT | CASSPPNYSNQPQHF
TRBD1 | TRBJ2-7 | TRBV7-2 | . | TGTGCCAGCAGCTCCCGGACAGGGAGAACCTACGAGCAGTACTTC | CASSSRTGRTYEQYF
TRBD2 | TRBJ2-3 | TRBV2 | . | TGTGCCAGCAGTGACGGGGGAGGGAGCACAGATACGCAGTATTTT | CASSDGGGSTDTQYF
TRBD1 | TRBJ2-1 | TRBV5-6 | . | TGTGCCAGCAGCTTGCTTCCACAGGGGACGAGCAATGAGCAGTTCTTC | CASSLLPQGTSNEQFF
TRBD2 | TRBJ2-1 | TRBV2 | . | TGTGCCAGCAGTAGAGAGGGACTAGCAAACTACAATGAGCAGTTCTTC | CASSREGLANYNEQFF
. | TRBJ1-2 | TRBV3-1/TRBV3-2 | . | TGTGCCAGCAGCCAGAGGTCAGACTATGGCTACACCTTC | CASSQRSDYGYTF
TRBD2 | TRBJ2-5 | TRBV7-3 | . | TGTGCCAGCAGCTTAAAAGGGACTAGTGGCCAAGAGACCCAGTACTTC | CASSLKGTSGQETQYF
TRBD2 | TRBJ2-7 | TRBV5-1 | . | TGCGCCAGCAGCGTAGGGACTAGCGGGGCTCTCTCCTACGAGCAGTACTTC | CASSVGTSGALSYEQYF
TRBD1 | TRBJ2-1 | TRBV11-3 | . | TGTGCCAGCAGCCCAGAGGCGACAGGGGGCCTCTCGGAGCAGTTCTTC | CASSPEATGGLSEQFF
. | TRBJ1-2 | TRBV13 | . | TGTGCCAGCAGCTTAGGATGGACAGTTGATGGCTACACCTTC | CASSLGWTVDGYTF
TRBD1 | TRBJ1-6 | TRBV5-1 | . | TGCGCCAGCAGCTGGGGACAGGGACTAAGCTCCTATAATTCACCCCTCCACTTT | CASSWGQGLSSYNSPLHF
TRBD1 | TRBJ1-2 | TRBV28 | . | TGTGCCAGCAGTTTAGACAGGGTTTCGTCAGGCTACACCTTC | CASSLDRVSSGYTF
. | TRBJ2-2 | TRBV6-4 | . | TGTGCCAGCAGTGAGGGGCGGAACACCGGGGAGCTGTTTTTT | CASSEGRNTGELFF
. | TRBJ1-2 | TRBV6-5 | . | TGTGCCAGCAGTTCGGGGACTCTGAACTATGGCTACACCTTC | CASSSGTLNYGYTF
. | TRBJ2-7 | TRBV14 | . | TGTGCCAGCAGCCAAACTGCAGGGATACGACCCTACGAGCAGTACTTC | CASSQTAGIRPYEQYF
. | TRBJ1-6 | TRBV4-1 | . | TGCGCCAGCAGCCAAGATCAGGCAGGGTACTCACCCCTCCACTTT | CASSQDQAGYSPLHF
TRBD2 | TRBJ2-5 | TRBV18 | . | TGTGCCAGCTCACCAAGGCCTAGCGGGGGGCCACGCCTGGGCGAGACCCAGTACTTC | CASSPRPSGGPRLGETQYF
TRBD1 | TRBJ1-1 | TRBV3-1/TRBV3-2 | . | TGTGCCAGCAGCCGGGACAGTAGGACTGAAGCTTTCTTT | CASSRDSRTEAFF
TRBD1 | TRBJ1-5 | TRBV19 | . | TGTGCCAGTAACCCTACTGGGACAGTTTATAGCAATCAGCCCCAGCATTTT | CASNPTGTVYSNQPQHF
TRBD2 | TRBJ2-1 | TRBV5-1 | few | TGCGCCAGCAGCTTGGTTTTTTCAGCGGGAGGGAATTACAATGAGCAGTTCTTC | CASSLVFSAGGNYNEQFF
TRBD1 | TRBJ2-3 | TRBV10-3 | . | TGTGCCCTGTCTACAGGGGTTTTTCCAGATACGCAGTATTTT | CALSTGVFPDTQYF
TRBD1 | TRBJ1-3 | TRBV7-6 | . | TGTGCCAGCAGCTTAGCCGGACAGGGGAACACCATATATTTT | CASSLAGQGNTIYF
. | TRBJ2-1 | TRBV9 | . | TGTGCCAGCAGCGTAGATCCGACTAGCTCCTACAATGAGCAGTTCTTC | CASSVDPTSSYNEQFF
. | TRBJ2-7 | TRBV9 | . | TGTGCCAGCAGCGTTGAGGGAAGGAGCTCCTACGAGCAGTACTTC | CASSVEGRSSYEQYF
. | TRBJ1-5 | TRBV1 | . | TGCACCAGCAGCCAAGATTCCCCGTGGAGGGAGGACAATCAGCCCCAGCATTTT | CTSSQDSPWREDNQPQHF
. | TRBJ2-5 | TRBV2 | . | TGTGCCAGCAGTGAAGCCAGGGGCCCCCAAGAGACCCAGTACTTC | CASSEARGPQETQYF
. | TRBJ2-3 | TRBV20-1 | once | TGCGTCAGGGTTTTGGTTACGCAGTATTTT | CVRVLVTQYF
TRBD1 | TRBJ2-5 | TRBV15 | . | TGTGCCACCAGCAGAGAGACAGGGTTAAAGGAGACCCAGTACTTC | CATSRETGLKETQYF
TRBD2 | TRBJ2-3 | TRBV24-1 | . | TGTGCCACCAGTGAGGGCGGGGGAGTAGATACGCAGTATTTT | CATSEGGGVDTQYF